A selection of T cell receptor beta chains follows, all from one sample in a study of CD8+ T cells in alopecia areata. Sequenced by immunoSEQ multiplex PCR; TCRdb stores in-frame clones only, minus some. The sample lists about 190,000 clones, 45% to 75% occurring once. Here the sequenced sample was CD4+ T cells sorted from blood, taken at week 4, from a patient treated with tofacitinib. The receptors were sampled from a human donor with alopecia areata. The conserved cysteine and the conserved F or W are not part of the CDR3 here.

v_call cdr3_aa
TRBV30 ACSNPGLAGYQETQY
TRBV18 ASSSNRDRYT
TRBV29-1 SVERGKGTGSGANVLT
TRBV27 ASSSPLTGTYGYT
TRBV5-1 ASSLASGSTQY
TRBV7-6 ASSFAASGMETQY
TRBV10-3 AADENTSTDTQY
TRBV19 ASSGGGYT
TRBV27 ASSAELVNEQF
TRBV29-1 SVGHRGQETQY
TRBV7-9 ASSLAGGVTADTQY
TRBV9 ASSARTGAETQY
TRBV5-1 ASSLAASGEQF
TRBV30 AWSLDRAQPQH
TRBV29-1 SVEGLAGVIAGELF
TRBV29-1 SVSLRDEQF
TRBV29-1 SVEEGVETQY